This TCR beta chain emerged from a study of shared clonotypes between healthy human individuals. The protocol was immunoSEQ multiplex PCR, while the TCRdb copy is restricted to in-frame clones and leaves out a portion. The table records a few million clones, around 90% of them present only once. Trimming removed 4 bases from V and 2 bases from J, with 13 bases in between. Germline V gives CDR1 SGHRS, CDR2 YFSETQ. The CDR3 loop spans 14 amino acids. The chain employs TRBV5-1 and TRBJ2-7; the D gene is possibly TRBD2 (6 bases). The sample was naive CD4+ T cells sorted from blood. Subset given: CD45RA+ positively selected. The TCR originated in a man younger than 35 in good health. The CDR3 sequence: CASSPRGGAYEQYF. The CDR3 DNA follows: TGCGCCAGCAGCCCCCGTGGAGGGGCCTACGAGCAGTACTTC.